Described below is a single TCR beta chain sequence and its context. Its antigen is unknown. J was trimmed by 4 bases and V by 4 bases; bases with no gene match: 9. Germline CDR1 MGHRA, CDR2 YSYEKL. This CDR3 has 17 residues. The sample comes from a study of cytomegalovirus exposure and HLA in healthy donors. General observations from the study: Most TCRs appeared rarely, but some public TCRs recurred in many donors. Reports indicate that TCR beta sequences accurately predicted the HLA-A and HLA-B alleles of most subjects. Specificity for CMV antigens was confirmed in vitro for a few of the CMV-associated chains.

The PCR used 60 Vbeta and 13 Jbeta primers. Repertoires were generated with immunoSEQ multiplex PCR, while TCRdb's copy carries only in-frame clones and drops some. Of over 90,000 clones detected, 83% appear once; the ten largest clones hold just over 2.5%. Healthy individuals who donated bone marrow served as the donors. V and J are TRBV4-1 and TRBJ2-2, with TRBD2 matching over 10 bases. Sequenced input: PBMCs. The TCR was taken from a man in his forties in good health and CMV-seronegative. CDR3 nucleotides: TGCGCCAGCAGCCCTATGAGCGGGGGGGCTTCCACCGGGGAGCTGTTTTTT. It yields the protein CASSPMSGGASTGELFF.